This entry features one TCR beta chain sequence. The sample belongs to a study of beta chain features in type 1 diabetes. Germline V gene data show CDR1 as KGHSH and CDR2 as LQKENI. The length of the CDR3 is 15 residues. Trimming shortened V by 2 bases and J by 4 bases, and 14 bases separated the two germline ends. Of the isolated RNA, all was reverse transcribed, and so the sequenced material was expressed TCRB transcripts. The protocol was immunoSEQ multiplex PCR, while the TCRdb copy is restricted to in-frame clones and leaves out a portion. The sample includes fewer than 900,000 clones, about 17% of them seen just once.

The source of this sequence is a woman under 30 in good health. This chain connects TRBV18 to TRBJ2-5; D might be TRBD1 (5 bases). Input material: naive CD4+ T cells from blood. Here the CDR3 DNA reads TGTGCCAGCTCACCAAGCAGGTTGCAGGGAGAGACCCAGTACTTC. Translation: CASSPSRLQGETQYF.